The 19 T cell receptor beta chains given below trace back to one sample, sequenced in a study of neoadjuvant anti-PD-1 for oral cavity cancer. Generated by immunoSEQ multiplex PCR, the TCRdb table keeps only in-frame clones and is missing some. The data hold approximately 72,000 clones, with around 82% observed a single time. Sequenced material: PBMCs, taken before nivolumab (anti-PD-1) treatment. These receptors originate from a person between 40 and 85 years old with oral cavity squamous cell carcinoma.

The V and J genes are TRBV19 and TRBJ1-1; tentative D call: TRBD1 (5 bases). The germline V and J ends were trimmed by 5 bases and 0 bases, with 7 bases remaining between them. Germline-derived CDR1 and CDR2 are LNHDA and SQIVND (reference sequence). The CDR3 has 13 amino acids. The CDR3 nucleotides are TGTGCCAGTAGTTCGACAGTGAACACTGAAGCTTTCTTT. Protein: CASSSTVNTEAFF.

The J gene is TRBJ1-1, the V gene TRBV29-1, with a possible D match to TRBD1 (6 bases). Trimming removed 2 bases at V and 4 bases at J, with 8 bases between. The germline V gene has CDR1 SQVTM and CDR2 ANQGSEA. There are 12 residues in the CDR3. The CDR3 here is CSVELGATEAFF. In nucleotides, the CDR3 is TGCAGCGTTGAATTGGGGGCCACTGAAGCTTTCTTT.

This clone appeared once. The chain joins TRBV21-1 to TRBJ1-1; the table's D call of TRBD1 was not tested on the DNA. TRBV21-1 is a pseudogene segment. CDR3 length: 12 amino acids. CDR3: CASSRWTGEAFF. In DNA, the CDR3 is TGTGCCAGCAGCAGATGGACAGGCGAAGCTTTCTTT.

J is TRBJ2-7 and V is TRBV6-4, with TRBD1 identical over 7 bases. Germline CDR1 MRHNA, CDR2 SNTAGT. V lost 5 bases to trimming and J lost 1 base; unmatched junction nucleotides: 5. CDR3 length equals 14 residues. The CDR3 bases are TGTGCCAGCAGTCCTTGGACAGGTTCCTACGAGCAGTACTTC. Translating it yields CASSPWTGSYEQYF.

This clone was counted only a few times. The chain links TRBV2 to TRBJ1-5; maybe TRBD1 (5 bases). The CDR3 has 14 residues. V was clipped by 4 bases and J by 6 bases, with 13 bases between them. Germline assignment: CDR1 SNHLY and CDR2 FYNNEI. The CDR3, as DNA: TGTGCCAGCAGTGGTCAGGGAAGGAGTCAGCCCCAGCATTTT. Translation gives CASSGQGRSQPQHF.

This chain links TRBV9 with TRBJ1-3, with TRBD1 as a possible D gene (5 bases). V lost 0 bases, J lost 3 bases, and 13 bases lay in between. Per the germline V gene, CDR1 is SGDLS and CDR2 is YYNGEE. The CDR3 is 16 amino acids. The CDR3 protein is CASSVGLGTDGNTIYF. In nucleotides, the CDR3 is TGTGCCAGCAGCGTAGGGCTCGGGACGGATGGAAACACCATATATTTT.

The rearrangement links TRBV6-6 to TRBJ2-4, with TRBD1 as a possible D gene (6 bases). The CDR3 has 14 amino acids. V was trimmed by 6 bases and J by 8 bases, leaving 17 bases between them. The germline gives CDR1 MNHNY, CDR2 SVGAGI (reference sequence). This CDR3 is CASSRGPDRYIQYF. CDR3 nucleotides: TGTGCCAGCAGCCGAGGGCCGGACAGATACATTCAGTACTTC.

This clone is classed as medium-sized. The chain carries TRBV6-6 and TRBJ2-1; D uncertain. CDR3 length: 16 residues. CDR1 is MNHNY, CDR2 SVGAGI, per germline (reference sequence). Trimming left V 0 bases short and J 2 bases short, with 11 bases between. This CDR3 is CASSYSRRITYNEQFF. CDR3 coding DNA: TGTGCCAGCAGTTACTCGAGGCGGATTACCTACAATGAGCAGTTCTTC.

The chain carries TRBV28 and TRBJ2-1; 7 nucleotides line up with TRBD1. Per the germline V gene, CDR1 is MDHEN and CDR2 is SYDVKM. J lost 4 bases, V lost 8 bases, and 5 bases had no gene match. This CDR3 is built from 13 residues. The CDR3 DNA is TGTGCCAGCGGGACAGAAACATACAATGAGCAGTTCTTC. This codes for CASGTETYNEQFF. The whole variable domain, remainder taken from reference TRBV28 and TRBJ2-1, is DVKVTQSSRYLVKRTGEKVFLECVQDMDHENMFWYRQDPGLGLRLIYFSYDVKMKEKGDIPEGYSVSREKKERFSLILESASTNQTSMYLCASGTETYNEQFFGPGTRLTVL.

The V call is TRBV6-5, the J call TRBJ1-2; 9 bases match TRBD1. V shed 6 bases, J shed 4 bases, and the junction held 6 bases outside the gene matches. Looked up from germline, CDR1 is MNHEY and CDR2 is SVGAGI. The length of the CDR3 is 14 residues. The CDR3 protein is CASSKSGQGYGYTF. CDR3 nucleotides: TGTGCCAGCAGCAAATCGGGACAGGGCTATGGCTACACCTTC.

The table lists this clone with a count of one. The J gene is TRBJ2-1, the V gene TRBV13; D perhaps matches TRBD2 (6 bases). The germline gives CDR1 PRHDT, CDR2 FYEKMQ (reference sequence). The CDR3 is 15 amino acids. V dropped 4 bases and J dropped 10 bases, with 20 bases sitting between them. Here the CDR3 DNA reads TGTGCCAGCAGCTCCACTTCCACGGGGGTGCTGGAGCAGTTCTTC. Residues: CASSSTSTGVLEQFF.

This rearrangement joins TRBV5-5 to TRBJ2-1; 7 nucleotides agree with TRBD1. The CDR3 has 14 amino acids. Germline V gives CDR1 SGHKS, CDR2 YYEKEE (reference sequence). With V trimmed by 2 bases and J by 3 bases, 2 bases remained unmatched. The CDR3 sequence is CASSLGGSYNEQFF. The CDR3 DNA reads as TGTGCCAGCAGCTTAGGGGGCAGCTACAATGAGCAGTTCTTC.

The chain joins TRBV5-5 to TRBJ2-7; a possible D gene is TRBD2 (6 bases). V was shortened by 6 bases and J by 6 bases, with 25 bases between the two germline ends. CDR3 length: 16 residues. Germline CDR1 is SGHKS and CDR2 is YYEKEE (reference sequence). CDR3 DNA: TGTGCCAGCATCCCGCATATAGCGGTTCGACGTGGCGAGCAGTACTTC. It translates to CASIPHIAVRRGEQYF.

Of note for this clone: The DNA is omitted, as the CDR3 cannot be located on it reliably, and the CDR3 follows TCRdb's listing. The chain links TRBV27 to TRBJ2-1; the D call in the table, TRBD2, was not verified against the DNA. CDR1 MNHEY and CDR2 SMNVEV come from the germline V gene (reference sequence). Including both end residues, the CDR3 is 16 amino acids long. The CDR3 region is CASSLWGGGTQQREFF.

The chain couples TRBV7-3 to TRBJ2-1; 7 nucleotides agree with TRBD2. Germline V CDR1 and CDR2: SGHTA, FQGTGA. This CDR3 spans 13 amino acids. J was trimmed by 5 bases and V by 5 bases; bases with no gene match: 3. CDR3 region: CASSTSGNNEQFF. CDR3 bases: TGTGCCAGCAGCACCAGCGGGAACAATGAGCAGTTCTTC.

The chain combines TRBV11-2 with TRBJ2-5; D possibly corresponds to TRBD2 (5 bases). CDR3 length: 14 amino acids. In germline, CDR1 is SGHAT, CDR2 FQNNGV. Trimming pared 5 bases from V and 4 bases from J, leaving 14 bases between. The chain's CDR3 is CASSLSPGRETQYF. The CDR3 DNA sequence: TGTGCCAGCAGCCTCTCCCCGGGAAGAGAGACCCAGTACTTC.

The V and J genes are TRBV4-1 and TRBJ2-7; 10 nucleotides align to TRBD2. Germline lookup yields CDR1 MGHRA and CDR2 YSYEKL. The CDR3 totals 16 residues. V gave up 0 bases and J gave up 2 bases; unmatched junction bases: 4. This chain's CDR3 is CASSQDQAGGTYEQYF. CDR3 bases: TGCGCCAGCAGCCAAGATCAAGCGGGAGGGACCTACGAGCAGTACTTC.

The chain employs TRBV2 and TRBJ1-2; 8 bases align to TRBD1. CDR1 and CDR2 (germline): SNHLY, FYNNEI. The CDR3 is 16 residues long. V lost 6 bases and J lost 5; bases outside the gene matches: 14. CDR3 bases: TGTGCCAGCAGGGACAGGGCCCTCACCCGCGAATATGGCTACACCTTC. It codes for CASRDRALTREYGYTF.

The J gene is TRBJ2-7, the V gene TRBV27, with 7 nucleotides matching TRBD1. Trimming at V came to 2 bases and at J to 2 bases, leaving 9 bases not matched to a gene. The CDR3 has 16 amino acids. Germline V lookup: CDR1 MNHEY, CDR2 SMNVEV (reference sequence). This CDR3 reads CASSLIGDSRAYEQYF. The DNA for the CDR3 is TGTGCCAGCAGTTTAATCGGGGACAGCAGAGCCTACGAGCAGTACTTC.